Below are 2 T cell receptor beta chains sequenced from a single sample in a study of shared clonotypes between healthy human individuals. Generated by immunoSEQ multiplex PCR, the TCRdb table keeps only in-frame clones and is missing some. The sample consists of 2 million to 3 million clones, more than 85% of them appearing once. Sequenced sample: naive CD4+ T cells from PBMCs. The subset here: CD45RA+ positively selected. These receptors all stem from a man aged 18 to 35 in good health. Some clones in this sample may be carry-over from other donors' samples.

The genes are TRBV6-6 and TRBJ1-1, with TRBD1 matching 11 bases. Trimming took 4 bases from V and 7 from J; bases not matched to a gene: 11. The CDR3 is 16 residues long. The germline gives CDR1 MNHNY, CDR2 SVGAGI (reference sequence). As DNA, the CDR3 is TGTGCCAGCAGTTTGTCCGGGACAGGGGGTGAGAATGAAGCTTTCTTT. Its protein is CASSLSGTGGENEAFF.

The chain employs TRBV28 and TRBJ2-6; D may be TRBD2 (6 bases). The length of the CDR3 is 17 residues. V shed 6 bases and J shed 0 bases, with 15 bases lying between them. Germline CDR1 and CDR2: MDHEN and SYDVKM. The CDR3 region is CASRTRDFYSGANVLTF. For the CDR3, the DNA is TGTGCCAGCAGGACCCGGGACTTCTACTCTGGGGCCAACGTCCTGACTTTC.